This T cell receptor beta chain was profiled in a study of CD8 T cells in Susac syndrome. It was with random hexamers that roughly 0.45 to 1 ug RNA was reverse transcribed. An immunoSEQ multiplex PCR amplified TCR beta CDR3 over 54 Vbeta and 13 Jbeta. TCRdb reanalysed the immunoSEQ multiplex PCR reads using MiXCR and keeps one entry per CDR3 protein. The sample shows tens of thousands of distinct CDR3 sequences, 94% of them seen only once. Germline CDR1 and CDR2: DFQATT and SNEGSKA (reference sequence). This CDR3 is 15 amino acids long. The gene calls are TRBV20-1 and TRBJ2-1; TRBD1 matches 8 bases. The TCR comes from a human donor with Susac syndrome. Sequenced input: CD8+ T cells from PBMCs. CDR3 sequence (DNA): TGCAGCTGGACAGGGATTAGAGAGGACTACAATGAGCAGTTCTTC. Translation gives CSWTGIREDYNEQFF.